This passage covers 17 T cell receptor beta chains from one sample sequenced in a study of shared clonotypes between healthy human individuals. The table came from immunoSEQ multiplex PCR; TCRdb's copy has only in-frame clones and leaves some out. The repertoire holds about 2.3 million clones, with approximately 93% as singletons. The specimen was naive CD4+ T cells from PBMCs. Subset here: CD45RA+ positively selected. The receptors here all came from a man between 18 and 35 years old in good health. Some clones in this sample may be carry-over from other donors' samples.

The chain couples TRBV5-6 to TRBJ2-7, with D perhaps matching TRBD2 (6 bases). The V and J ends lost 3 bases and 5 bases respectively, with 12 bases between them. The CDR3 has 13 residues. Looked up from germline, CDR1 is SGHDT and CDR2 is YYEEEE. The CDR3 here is CASSSLAFDEQYF. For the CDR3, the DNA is TGTGCCAGCAGCTCGCTAGCGTTCGACGAGCAGTACTTC.

This chain's CDR3 is CAWSVSGSGDTQYF. Written as DNA, the CDR3 is TGTGCCTGGAGTGTCAGCGGGAGTGGGGATACGCAGTATTTT. The chain carries TRBV30 and TRBJ2-3, with 8 positions matching TRBD2. J gave up 6 bases and V 0 bases, and 5 bases lay outside the gene matches. The CDR3 runs to 14 residues. Germline V gene lookup returns CDR1 GTSNPN and CDR2 SVGIG (reference sequence).

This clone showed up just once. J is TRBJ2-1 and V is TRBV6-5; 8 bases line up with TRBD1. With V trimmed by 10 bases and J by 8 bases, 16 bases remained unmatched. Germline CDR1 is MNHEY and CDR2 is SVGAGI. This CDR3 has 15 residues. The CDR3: CATKKSGGGEDEQFF. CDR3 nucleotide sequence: TGTGCCACTAAAAAGTCAGGGGGCGGAGAGGATGAGCAGTTCTTC.

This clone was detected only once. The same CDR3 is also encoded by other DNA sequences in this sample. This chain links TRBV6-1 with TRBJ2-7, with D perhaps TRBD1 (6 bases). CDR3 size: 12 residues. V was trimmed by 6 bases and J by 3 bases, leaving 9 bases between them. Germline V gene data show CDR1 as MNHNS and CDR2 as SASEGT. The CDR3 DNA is TGTGCCAGCAGGGACAGAGTCTACGAGCAGTACTTC. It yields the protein CASRDRVYEQYF.

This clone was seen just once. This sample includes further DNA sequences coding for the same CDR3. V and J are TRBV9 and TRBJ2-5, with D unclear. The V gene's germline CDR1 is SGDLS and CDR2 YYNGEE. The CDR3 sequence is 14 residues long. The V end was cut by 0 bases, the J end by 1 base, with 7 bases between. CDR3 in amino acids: CASSVVGGQETQYF. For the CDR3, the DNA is TGTGCCAGCAGCGTAGTTGGCGGCCAAGAGACCCAGTACTTC.

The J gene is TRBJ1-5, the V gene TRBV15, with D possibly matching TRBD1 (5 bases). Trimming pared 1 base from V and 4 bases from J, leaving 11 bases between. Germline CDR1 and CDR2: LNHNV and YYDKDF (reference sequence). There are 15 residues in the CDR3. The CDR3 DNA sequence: TGTGCCACCAGCAGAGCCGGGGCAAGGAATCAGCCCCAGCATTTT. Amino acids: CATSRAGARNQPQHF. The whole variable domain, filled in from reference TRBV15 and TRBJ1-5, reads DAMVIQNPRYQVTQFGKPVTLSCSQTLNHNVMYWYQQKSSQAPKLLFHYYDKDFNNEADTPDNFQSRRPNTSFCFLDIRSPGLGDTAMYLCATSRAGARNQPQHFGDGTRLSIL.

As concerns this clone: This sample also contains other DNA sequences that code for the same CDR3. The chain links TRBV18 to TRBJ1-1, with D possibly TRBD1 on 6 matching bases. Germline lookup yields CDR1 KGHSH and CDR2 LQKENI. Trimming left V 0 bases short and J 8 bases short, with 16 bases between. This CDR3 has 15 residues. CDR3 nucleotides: TGTGCCAGCTCACCACCGTCCCGGGGGGGCTCCGAAGCTTTCTTT. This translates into CASSPPSRGGSEAFF.

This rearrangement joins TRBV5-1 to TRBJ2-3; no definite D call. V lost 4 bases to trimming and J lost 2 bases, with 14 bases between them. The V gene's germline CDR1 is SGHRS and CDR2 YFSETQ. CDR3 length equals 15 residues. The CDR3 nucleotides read TGCGCCAGCAGCCCTACTGCGAGGCCCACAGATACGCAGTATTTT. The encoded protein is CASSPTARPTDTQYF.

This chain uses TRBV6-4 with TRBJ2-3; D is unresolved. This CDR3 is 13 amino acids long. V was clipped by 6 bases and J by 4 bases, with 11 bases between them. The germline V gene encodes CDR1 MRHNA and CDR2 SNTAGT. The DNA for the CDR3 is TGTGCCAGCAGCCTTCGGAGCGCAGATACGCAGTATTTT. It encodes CASSLRSADTQYF.

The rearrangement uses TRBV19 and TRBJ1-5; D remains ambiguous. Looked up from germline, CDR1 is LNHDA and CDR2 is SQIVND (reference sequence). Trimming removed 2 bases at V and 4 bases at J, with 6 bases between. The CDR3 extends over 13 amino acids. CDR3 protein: CASSISLNQPQHF. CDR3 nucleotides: TGTGCCAGTAGTATAAGTCTGAATCAGCCCCAGCATTTT.

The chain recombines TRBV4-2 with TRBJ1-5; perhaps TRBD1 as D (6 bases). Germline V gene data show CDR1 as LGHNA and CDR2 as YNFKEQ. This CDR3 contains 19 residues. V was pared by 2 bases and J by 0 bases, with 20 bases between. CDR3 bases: TGTGCCAGCAGCCAACGGATGGGTAGGGGGGGGCCTAGCAATCAGCCCCAGCATTTT. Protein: CASSQRMGRGGPSNQPQHF.

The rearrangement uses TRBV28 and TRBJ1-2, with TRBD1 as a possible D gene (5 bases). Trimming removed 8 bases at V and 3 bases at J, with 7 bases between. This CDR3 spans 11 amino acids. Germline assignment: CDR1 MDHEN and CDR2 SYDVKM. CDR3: CASLGDYGYTF. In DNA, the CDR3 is TGTGCCAGCTTGGGGGACTATGGCTACACCTTC.

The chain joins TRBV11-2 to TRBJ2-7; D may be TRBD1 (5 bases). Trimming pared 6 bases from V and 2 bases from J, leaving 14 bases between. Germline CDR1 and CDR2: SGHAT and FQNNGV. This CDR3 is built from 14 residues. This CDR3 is CASRKRQGPYEQYF. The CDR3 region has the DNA TGTGCCAGCAGGAAACGCCAGGGCCCCTACGAGCAGTACTTC.

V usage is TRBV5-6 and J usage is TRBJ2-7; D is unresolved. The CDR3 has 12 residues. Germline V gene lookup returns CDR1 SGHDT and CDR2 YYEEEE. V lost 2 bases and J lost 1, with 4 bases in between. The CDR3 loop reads CASSFDSYEQYF. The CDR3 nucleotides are TGTGCCAGCAGCTTTGATTCCTACGAGCAGTACTTC.

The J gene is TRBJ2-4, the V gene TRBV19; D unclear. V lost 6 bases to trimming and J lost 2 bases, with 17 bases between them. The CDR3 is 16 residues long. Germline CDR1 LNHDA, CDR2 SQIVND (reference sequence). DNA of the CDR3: TGTGCCAGTAGCCGAAGGAGTGGAGCGACCAAAAACATTCAGTACTTC. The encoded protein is CASSRRSGATKNIQYF.

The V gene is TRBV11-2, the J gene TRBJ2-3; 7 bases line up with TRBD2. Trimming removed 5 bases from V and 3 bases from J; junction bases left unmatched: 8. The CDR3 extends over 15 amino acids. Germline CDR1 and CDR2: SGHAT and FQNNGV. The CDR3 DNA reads TGTGCCAGCAGCCAGCTAGCGGAGGGGACAGATACGCAGTATTTT. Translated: CASSQLAEGTDTQYF.

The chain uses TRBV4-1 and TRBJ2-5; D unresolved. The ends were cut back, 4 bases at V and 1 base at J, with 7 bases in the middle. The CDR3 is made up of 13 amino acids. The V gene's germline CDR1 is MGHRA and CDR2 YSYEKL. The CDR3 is CASSPQPQETQYF. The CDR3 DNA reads TGCGCCAGCAGCCCCCAGCCCCAAGAGACCCAGTACTTC.